Listed here are 3 T cell receptor beta chains from one sample, sequenced in a study of blood T cells in healthy people across ages. The second PCR ran 7 to 11 cycles with a sample-barcoded 5' primer and J-beta primers. One entry per CDR3 protein results from TCRdb running MiXCR on the 5' RACE reads. Seen here are hundreds of thousands of distinct CDR3 sequences, roughly 26% observed once, and the top ten hold 17%. Sequences were obtained from blood. All receptors come from a woman aged 80 or older in good health.

The gene calls are TRBV6-1 and TRBJ2-1, with D hard to call. Trimming took off 7 bases at V and 5 bases at J, with 6 bases between the two ends. CDR1 and CDR2 (germline): MNHNS, SASEGT. CDR3 length: 11 amino acids. The CDR3 reads CASMGNNEQFF. The CDR3 nucleotides read TGTGCCAGCATGGGGAACAATGAGCAGTTCTTC.

There are many counts of this clonotype. V gene TRBV11-2 combines with J gene TRBJ1-2; 7 bases are shared with TRBD1. The CDR3 has 14 amino acids. Unmatched junction bases numbered 5, after V lost 3 bases and J lost 4 bases. From germline, CDR1 is SGHAT and CDR2 FQNNGV. CDR3 DNA: TGTGCCAGCAGCTTCACAGGGGCAGGCTATGGCTACACCTTC. Its protein is CASSFTGAGYGYTF.

This clonotype was detected ten times or more. V usage is TRBV14 and J usage is TRBJ2-3; TRBD2 matches 11 bases. Germline V gives CDR1 SGHDN, CDR2 FVKESK. With 5 bases clipped from V and 5 bases from J, the junction kept 6 bases outside the gene matches. This CDR3 region has 15 residues. The CDR3 DNA sequence: TGTGCCAGCAGCTCCCAACTAGCGGGGGTAGATACGCAGTATTTT. Translated: CASSSQLAGVDTQYF.